This passage covers 3 T cell receptor beta chains from one sample sequenced in a study of T cell responses to AZD1222 COVID-19 vaccine (TCRdb year 2021). The library relied on the immunoSEQ multiplex PCR assay. Imported from immuneACCESS, the table was reduced by TCRdb to in-frame sequences with V and J called. These copies leave out some clones; in studies compared against another copy, an unresolved V gene accounts for under half, and the cause of the remainder is not known. This sample is represented by some 160,000 clones; more than 90% of them were singletons. The ten largest make up 1.6% of the sample. The time point label, as the study defines it: baseline before first vaccination. Sample: peripheral blood, taken on day 0 of AZD1222 vaccination. These receptors all come from an adult in good health.

This sequence joins TRBV7-2 and TRBJ2-1; maybe TRBD1 (6 bases). The CDR3 sequence is 13 residues long. V was shortened by 2 bases and J by 14 bases, with 16 bases between the two germline ends. Germline CDR1 SGHTA, CDR2 FQGNSA. The CDR3 bases are TGTGCCAGCAGCTTAAGTCGGGCCAGGGGAAAGTTCTTC. It codes for CASSLSRARGKFF.

This sequence joins TRBV11-2 and TRBJ2-7, with D uncertain. Between the trimmed V and J ends, which lost 3 bases and 4 bases, there was a span of 13 bases. There are 14 residues in the CDR3. Germline V gives CDR1 SGHAT, CDR2 FQNNGV. The CDR3 is CASSLGPLGYEQYF. The DNA of the CDR3 is TGTGCCAGCAGCTTGGGTCCGTTAGGGTACGAGCAGTACTTC.

The chain is built from TRBV2 and TRBJ1-5; 7 nucleotides match TRBD1. The CDR3 has 13 amino acids. Germline CDR1 SNHLY, CDR2 FYNNEI. V gave up 8 bases and J gave up 7 bases; unmatched junction bases: 8. The CDR3 DNA follows: TGTGCCAGCGACAGGGTAGCGGGACAGCCCCAGCATTTT. Translating it yields CASDRVAGQPQHF.